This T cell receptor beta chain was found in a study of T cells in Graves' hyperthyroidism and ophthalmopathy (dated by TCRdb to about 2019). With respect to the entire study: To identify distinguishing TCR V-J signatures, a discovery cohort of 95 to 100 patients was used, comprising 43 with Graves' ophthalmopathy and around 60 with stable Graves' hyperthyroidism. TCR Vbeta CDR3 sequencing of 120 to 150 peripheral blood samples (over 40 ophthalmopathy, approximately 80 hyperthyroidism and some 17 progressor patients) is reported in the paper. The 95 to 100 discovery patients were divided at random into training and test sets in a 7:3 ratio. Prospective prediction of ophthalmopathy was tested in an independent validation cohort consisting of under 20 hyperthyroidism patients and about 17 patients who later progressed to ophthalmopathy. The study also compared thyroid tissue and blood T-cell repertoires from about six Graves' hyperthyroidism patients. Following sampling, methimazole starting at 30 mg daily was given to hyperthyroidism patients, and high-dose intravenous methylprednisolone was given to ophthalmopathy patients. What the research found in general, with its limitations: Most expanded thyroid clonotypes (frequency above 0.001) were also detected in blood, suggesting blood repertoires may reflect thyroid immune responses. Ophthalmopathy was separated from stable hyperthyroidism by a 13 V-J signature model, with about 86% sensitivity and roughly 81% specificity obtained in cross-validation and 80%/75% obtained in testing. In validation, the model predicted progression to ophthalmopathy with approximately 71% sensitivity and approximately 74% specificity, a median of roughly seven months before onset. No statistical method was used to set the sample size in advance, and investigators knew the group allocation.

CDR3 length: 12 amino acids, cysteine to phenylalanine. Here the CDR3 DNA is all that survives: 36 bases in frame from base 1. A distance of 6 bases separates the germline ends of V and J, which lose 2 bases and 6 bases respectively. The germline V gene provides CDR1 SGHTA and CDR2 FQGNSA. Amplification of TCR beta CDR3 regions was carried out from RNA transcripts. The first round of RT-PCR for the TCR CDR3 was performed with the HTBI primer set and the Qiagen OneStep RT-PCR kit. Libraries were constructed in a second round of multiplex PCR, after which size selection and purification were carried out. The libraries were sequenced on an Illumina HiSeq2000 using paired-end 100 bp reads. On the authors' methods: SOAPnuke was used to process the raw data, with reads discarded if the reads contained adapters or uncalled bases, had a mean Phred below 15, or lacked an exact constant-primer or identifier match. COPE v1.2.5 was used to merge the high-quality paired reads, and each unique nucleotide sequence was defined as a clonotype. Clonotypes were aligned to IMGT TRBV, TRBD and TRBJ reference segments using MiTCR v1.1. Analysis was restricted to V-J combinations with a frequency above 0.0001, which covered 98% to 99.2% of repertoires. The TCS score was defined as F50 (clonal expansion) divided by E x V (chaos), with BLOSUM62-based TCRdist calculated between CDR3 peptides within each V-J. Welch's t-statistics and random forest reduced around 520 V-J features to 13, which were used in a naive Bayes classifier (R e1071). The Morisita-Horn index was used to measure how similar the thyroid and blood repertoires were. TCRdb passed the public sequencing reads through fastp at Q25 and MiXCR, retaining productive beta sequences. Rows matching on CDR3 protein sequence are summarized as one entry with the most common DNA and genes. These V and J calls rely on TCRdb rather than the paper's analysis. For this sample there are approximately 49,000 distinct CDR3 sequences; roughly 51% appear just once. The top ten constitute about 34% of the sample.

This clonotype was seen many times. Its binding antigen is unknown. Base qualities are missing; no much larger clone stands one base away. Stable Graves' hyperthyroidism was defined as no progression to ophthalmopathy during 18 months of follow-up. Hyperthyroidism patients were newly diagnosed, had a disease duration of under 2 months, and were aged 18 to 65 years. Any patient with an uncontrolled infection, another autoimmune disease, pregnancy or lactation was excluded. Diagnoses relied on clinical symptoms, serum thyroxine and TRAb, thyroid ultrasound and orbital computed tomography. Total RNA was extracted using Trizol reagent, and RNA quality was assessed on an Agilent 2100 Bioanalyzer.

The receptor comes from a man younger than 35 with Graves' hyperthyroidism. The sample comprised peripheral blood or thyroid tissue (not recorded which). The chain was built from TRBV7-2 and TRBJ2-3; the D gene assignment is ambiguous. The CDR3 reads CASSLMGDTQYF. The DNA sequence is TGTGCCAGCAGCTTAATGGGGGATACGCAGTATTTT.